This is a list of T cell receptor beta chains from one sample in a study of T-cell memory formation after mild COVID-19. A single record per CDR3 protein comes from TCRdb applying MiXCR to the 5' RACE reads. This table holds hundreds of thousands of distinct CDR3 sequences, 18% found once. Source material: PBMCs or a T cell subset sorted from them (not recorded which). These receptors originate from a young man who had mild COVID-19 (a few samples of this study predate the infection). Cell type and time point are not known. Each CDR3 is given with its conserved first and last residue. A D gene is named only where the DNA matches it firmly. Where a row states a size, it is once, few, many or the class of an expanded clone; other rows omit it.

-	14	TRBV19	-	TRBJ1-1	CASSPWTLNTEAFF	TGTGCCAGTAGTCCTTGGACACTGAACACTGAAGCTTTCTTT
few	16	TRBV6-2/TRBV6-3	TRBD1	TRBJ2-4	CASSPVDRVVKNIQYF	TGTGCCAGCAGTCCCGTAGACAGGGTGGTCAAAAACATTCAGTACTTC
-	11	TRBV7-6	-	TRBJ1-6	CASSAGWALHF	TGTGCCAGCAGCGCGGGATGGGCCCTCCACTTT
few	16	TRBV4-1	-	TRBJ2-1	CASSPKGLGRPIEQFF	TGCGCCAGCAGCCCCAAGGGACTTGGACGCCCCATTGAGCAGTTCTTC
once	14	TRBV27	-	TRBJ1-1	CATSWGASGTEALF	TGTGCCACCTCCTGGGGGGCTTCGGGCACTGAAGCTTTATTT
-	14	TRBV9	-	TRBJ2-7	CASSVAGSTYEQYF	TGTGCCAGCAGCGTAGCAGGCTCCACCTACGAGCAGTACTTC
few	15	TRBV15	TRBD2	TRBJ2-7	CATSRVAGPTYEQYF	TGTGCCACCAGCAGAGTAGCGGGGCCTACCTACGAGCAGTACTTC
-	14	TRBV6-6	-	TRBJ2-3	CASSYGIQGDTQYF	TGTGCCAGCAGTTACGGGATTCAAGGAGATACGCAGTATTTT
few	16	TRBV18	TRBD2	TRBJ2-1	CASSQPGGASINEQFF	TGTGCCAGCTCACAACCCGGGGGGGCCTCTATCAATGAGCAGTTCTTC
-	15	TRBV5-1	TRBD1	TRBJ2-3	CASSLDLQGADTQYF	TGCGCCAGCAGCTTGGACCTCCAGGGGGCAGATACGCAGTATTTT
few	14	TRBV7-2	-	TRBJ2-7	CASSPYDPSAEQYF	TGTGCCAGCAGCCCTTACGACCCATCGGCCGAGCAGTACTTC
once	17	TRBV3-1	-	TRBJ1-1	CASSYGLSPRRNTEAFF	TGTGCCAGCAGCTACGGCCTTTCTCCGCGTAGGAACACTGAAGCTTTCTTT
few	17	TRBV5-1	TRBD1	TRBJ1-6	CASSSPRGGTDNSPLHF	TGCGCCAGCAGCTCACCCCGGGGGGGGACAGATAATTCACCCCTCCACTTT
many	15	TRBV15	-	TRBJ1-1	CATSRGGEGRTEAFF	TGTGCCACCAGCAGAGGTGGAGAGGGGCGGACTGAAGCTTTCTTT
-	16	TRBV10-1	-	TRBJ2-1	CASSESVGDTYNEQFF	TGCGCCAGCAGTGAGTCTGTGGGGGATACCTACAATGAGCAGTTCTTC
-	13	TRBV6-2/TRBV6-3	-	TRBJ1-1	CASSYWVSAEAFF	TGTGCCAGCAGTTATTGGGTGAGCGCTGAAGCTTTCTTT
few	14	TRBV5-1	-	TRBJ2-3	CASSRVLGADTQYF	TGCGCCAGCAGCCGAGTACTAGGCGCAGATACGCAGTATTTT
-	14	TRBV10-3	-	TRBJ2-7	CAISELQGTYEQYF	TGTGCCATCAGTGAGTTACAGGGTACCTACGAGCAGTACTTC
-	12	TRBV19	-	TRBJ2-1	CASSISSYEQFF	TGTGCCAGTAGTATATCAAGCTATGAGCAGTTCTTC
few	13	TRBV27	-	TRBJ2-1	CASSQNNYNEQFF	TGTGCCAGCAGCCAGAACAACTACAATGAGCAGTTCTTC
few	16	TRBV24-1	TRBD2	TRBJ2-3	CATSDFGGAKTDTQYF	TGTGCCACCAGTGATTTCGGGGGGGCGAAGACAGATACGCAGTATTTT
few	13	TRBV29-1	-	TRBJ1-4	CSVAAARGEKLFF	TGCAGCGTTGCTGCGGCTAGGGGTGAAAAACTGTTTTTT
few	17	TRBV14	-	TRBJ1-3	CASSQVAGVSSGNTIYF	TGTGCCAGCAGCCAAGTTGCGGGAGTAAGCTCTGGAAACACCATATATTTT
few	12	TRBV28	-	TRBJ1-2	CASRWGNYGYTF	TGTGCCAGCAGATGGGGGAACTATGGCTACACCTTC
-	14	TRBV5-6	-	TRBJ1-1	CASSLKGLGTEAFF	TGTGCCAGCAGCTTGAAGGGGCTGGGCACTGAAGCTTTCTTT
-	16	TRBV7-2	TRBD2	TRBJ2-1	CASSPRTSGGASEQFF	TGTGCCAGCAGCCCAAGGACTAGCGGGGGGGCCAGTGAGCAGTTCTTC